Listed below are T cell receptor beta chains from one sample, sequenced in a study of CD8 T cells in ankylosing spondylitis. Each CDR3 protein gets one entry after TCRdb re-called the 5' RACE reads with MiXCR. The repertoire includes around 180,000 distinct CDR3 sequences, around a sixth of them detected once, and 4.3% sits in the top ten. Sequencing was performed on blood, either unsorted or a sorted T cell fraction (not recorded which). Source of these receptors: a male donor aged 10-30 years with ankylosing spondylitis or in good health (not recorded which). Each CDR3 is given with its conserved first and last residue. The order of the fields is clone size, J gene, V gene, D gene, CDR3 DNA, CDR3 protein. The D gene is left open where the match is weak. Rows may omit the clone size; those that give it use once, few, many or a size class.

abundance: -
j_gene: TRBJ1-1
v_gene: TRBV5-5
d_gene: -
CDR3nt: TGTGCCAGCAGTGTGTCGGGGGGCGCAAGCACTGAAGCTTTCTTT
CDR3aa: CASSVSGGASTEAFF

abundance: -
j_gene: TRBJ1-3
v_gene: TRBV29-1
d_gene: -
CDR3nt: TGCAGCGTTTTGGACAGCTCTGGAAACACCATATATTTT
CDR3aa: CSVLDSSGNTIYF

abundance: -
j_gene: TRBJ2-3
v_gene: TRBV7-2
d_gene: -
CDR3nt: TGTGCCAGCAGCTCCCGACCGGGACCCGGCGATACGCAGTATTTT
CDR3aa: CASSSRPGPGDTQYF

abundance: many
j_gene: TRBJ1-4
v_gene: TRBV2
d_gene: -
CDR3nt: TGTGCCAGCAGTGGTTCGACAGGATATAATGAAAAACTGTTTTTT
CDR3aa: CASSGSTGYNEKLFF

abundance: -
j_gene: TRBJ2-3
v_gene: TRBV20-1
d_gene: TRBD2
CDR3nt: TGCAGTGCTCGGGGGGGCAACACGCAGTATTTT
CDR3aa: CSARGGNTQYF

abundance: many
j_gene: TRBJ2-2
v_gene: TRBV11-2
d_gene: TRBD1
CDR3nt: TGTGCCAGCAGCCGCCTGGACAGGTTGGACACCGGGGAGCTGTTTTTT
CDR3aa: CASSRLDRLDTGELFF

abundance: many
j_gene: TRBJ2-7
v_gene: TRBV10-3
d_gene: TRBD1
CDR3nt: TGTGCCATCAGTGAGGGACAGGGGGTCTACGAGCAGTACTTC
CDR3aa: CAISEGQGVYEQYF

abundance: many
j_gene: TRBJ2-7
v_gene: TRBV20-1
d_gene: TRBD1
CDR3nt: TGCAGTGCTAGCTTAGGGACAGTGAGCTCCTACGAGCAGTACTTC
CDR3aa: CSASLGTVSSYEQYF

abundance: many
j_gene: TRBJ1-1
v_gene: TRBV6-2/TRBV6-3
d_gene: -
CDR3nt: TGTGCCAGCAGCCCGGGACTATGGAAGGTCCCTGAAGCTTTCTTT
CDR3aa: CASSPGLWKVPEAFF

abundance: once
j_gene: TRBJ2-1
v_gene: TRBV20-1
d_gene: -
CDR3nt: TGCAGTGCTAGACCGGCGCTCTTCGATGAGCAGTTCTTC
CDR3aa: CSARPALFDEQFF

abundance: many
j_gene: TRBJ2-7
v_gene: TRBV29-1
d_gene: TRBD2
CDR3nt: TGCAGCGTGAGACTAGCGGGGCCCTACGAGCAGTACTTC
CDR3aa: CSVRLAGPYEQYF

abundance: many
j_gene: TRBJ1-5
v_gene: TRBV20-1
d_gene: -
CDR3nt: TGCAGTGCTAGTCGACCCCCGGCCAATTACGATCAGCCCCAGCATTTT
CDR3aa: CSASRPPANYDQPQHF

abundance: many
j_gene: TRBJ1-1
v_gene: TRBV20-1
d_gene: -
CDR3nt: TGCAGTGCCGCACTGGGAACTGAAGCTTTCTTT
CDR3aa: CSAALGTEAFF

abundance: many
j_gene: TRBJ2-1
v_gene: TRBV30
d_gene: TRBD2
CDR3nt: TGTGCCTGGGTACCCCTTTCTAGCGGGGGGAGCTCCTACAATGAGCAGTTCTTC
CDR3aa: CAWVPLSSGGSSYNEQFF

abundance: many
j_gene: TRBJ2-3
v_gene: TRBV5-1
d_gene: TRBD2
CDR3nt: TGCGCCAGCAGCCCAGGACTAGCGAAAAGCACAGATACGCAGTATTTT
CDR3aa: CASSPGLAKSTDTQYF

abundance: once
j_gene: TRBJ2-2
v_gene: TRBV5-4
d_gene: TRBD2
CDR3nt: TGTGCCAGCAGCGGGAGCGGGGGGAAGCTGTTTTTT
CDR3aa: CASSGSGGKLFF

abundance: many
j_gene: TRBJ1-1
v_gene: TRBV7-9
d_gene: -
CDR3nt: TGTGCCAGCAGCTACCTGAAGGGTGAAACTGAAGCTTTCTTT
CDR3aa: CASSYLKGETEAFF

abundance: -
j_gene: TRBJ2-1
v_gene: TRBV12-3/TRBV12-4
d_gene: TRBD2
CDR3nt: TGTGCCAGCAGTTTATCCCCGGGACTAGCGGGAGGGAACTACAATGAGCAGTTCTTC
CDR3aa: CASSLSPGLAGGNYNEQFF

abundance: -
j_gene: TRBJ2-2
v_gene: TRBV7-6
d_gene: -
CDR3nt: TGTGCCAGCAGCTTAGATCAAGACACCGGGGAGCTGTTTTTT
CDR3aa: CASSLDQDTGELFF

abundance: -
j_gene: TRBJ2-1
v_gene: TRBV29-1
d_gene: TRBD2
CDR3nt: TGCAGCGCCGGACCGGGACTAGGGGCTGGTGAGCAGTTCTTC
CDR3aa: CSAGPGLGAGEQFF

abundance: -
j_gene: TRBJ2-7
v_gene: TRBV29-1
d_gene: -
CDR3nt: TGCAGCGTCCAGGGTCTTACTCACTCCTACGAGCAGTACTTC
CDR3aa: CSVQGLTHSYEQYF

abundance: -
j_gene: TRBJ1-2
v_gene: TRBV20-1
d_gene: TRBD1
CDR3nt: TGCAGTGCTAGGGACCCCAGGACAGGCTCAAGGGGTGGCTACACCTTC
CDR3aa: CSARDPRTGSRGGYTF

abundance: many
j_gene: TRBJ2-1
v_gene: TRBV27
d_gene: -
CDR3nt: TGTGCCAGCAGTTTATCGTCCGACGAGCAGTTCTTC
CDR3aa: CASSLSSDEQFF

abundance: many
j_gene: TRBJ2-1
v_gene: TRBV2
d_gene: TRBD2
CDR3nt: TGTGCCAGCAGCCCTGGACTAGCGGGGGATGAGCAGTTCTTC
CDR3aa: CASSPGLAGDEQFF

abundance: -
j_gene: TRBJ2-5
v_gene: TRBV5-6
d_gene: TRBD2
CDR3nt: TGTGCCAGCAGCCAGCCCCCCCCAGCGGGAGCCCGCGGGGCCCAGTACTTC
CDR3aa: CASSQPPPAGARGAQYF

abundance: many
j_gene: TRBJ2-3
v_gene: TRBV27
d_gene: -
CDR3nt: TGTGCCAGCAGCCTACAAGATACGCAGTATTTT
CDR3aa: CASSLQDTQYF

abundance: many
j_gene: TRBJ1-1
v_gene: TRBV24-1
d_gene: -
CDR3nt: TGTGCCACCAGCCCTGGGGGGGATCGAGCTTTCTTT
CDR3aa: CATSPGGDRAFF

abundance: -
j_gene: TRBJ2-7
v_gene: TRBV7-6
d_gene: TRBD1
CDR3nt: TGTGCCAGCAGCGCCGGACAGGGGGTCACCTACGAGCAGTACTTC
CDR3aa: CASSAGQGVTYEQYF

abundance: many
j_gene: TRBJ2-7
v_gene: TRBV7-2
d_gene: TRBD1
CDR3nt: TGTGCCAGCAGCCACAGGGGCACCTACGAGCAGTACTTC
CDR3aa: CASSHRGTYEQYF

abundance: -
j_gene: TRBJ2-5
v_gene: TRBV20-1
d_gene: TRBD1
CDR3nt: TGCAGTGCTAGAGATTATTTGGACAGGATTCTGGAGACCCAGTACTTC
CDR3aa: CSARDYLDRILETQYF

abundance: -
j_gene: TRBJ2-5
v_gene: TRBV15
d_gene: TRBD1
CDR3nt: TGTGCCACCAGCAGCCCCAGGGGGCCACTAGATGCGAAAAAAGAGACCCAGTACTTC
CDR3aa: CATSSPRGPLDAKKETQYF

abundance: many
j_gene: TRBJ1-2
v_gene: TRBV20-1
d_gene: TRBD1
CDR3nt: TGCAGTGCTAGAGATGGGGGACAGGTGTATGGCTACACCTTC
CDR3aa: CSARDGGQVYGYTF

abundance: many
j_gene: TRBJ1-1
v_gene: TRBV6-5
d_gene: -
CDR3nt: TGTGCCAGCAGTACGACACCAGGGTTTTCTGAAGCTTTCTTT
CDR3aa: CASSTTPGFSEAFF

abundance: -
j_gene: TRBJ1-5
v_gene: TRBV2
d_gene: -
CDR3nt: TGTGCCAGCAGTCCCCAGTTGGGCGCGGGTCAGCCCCAGCATTTT
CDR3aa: CASSPQLGAGQPQHF

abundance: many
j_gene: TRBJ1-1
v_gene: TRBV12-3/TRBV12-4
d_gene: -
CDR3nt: TGTGCCAGCAGTTTCAGCGGTACTGAAGCTTTCTTT
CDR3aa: CASSFSGTEAFF

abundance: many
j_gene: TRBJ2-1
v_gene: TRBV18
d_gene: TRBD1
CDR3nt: TGTGCCAGCTCCTGGACAGGGGGGAATGAGCAGTTCTTC
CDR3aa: CASSWTGGNEQFF

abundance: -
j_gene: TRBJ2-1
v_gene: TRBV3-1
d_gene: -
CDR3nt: TGTGCCAGCAGCCGACAATCGAGGACCTACAATGAGCAGTTCTTC
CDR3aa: CASSRQSRTYNEQFF

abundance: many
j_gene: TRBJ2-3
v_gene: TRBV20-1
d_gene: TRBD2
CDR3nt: TGCAGTGCCCAGGGACTAGCGGGGTACACAGATACGCAGTATTTT
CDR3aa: CSAQGLAGYTDTQYF

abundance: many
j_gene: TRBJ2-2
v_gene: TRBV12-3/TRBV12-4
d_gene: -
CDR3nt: TGTGCCAGCAGTTTTTTCCCTAGTAGGGGCACCGGGGAGCTGTTTTTT
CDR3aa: CASSFFPSRGTGELFF

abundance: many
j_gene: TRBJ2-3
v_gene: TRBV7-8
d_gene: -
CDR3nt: TGTGCCAGCAGCCTCACTCACCTGGGACCCGGAGGCACAGATACGCAGTATTTT
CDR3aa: CASSLTHLGPGGTDTQYF

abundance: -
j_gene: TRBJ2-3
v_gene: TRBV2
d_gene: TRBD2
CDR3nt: TGTGCCACACTAGCGGAAGCAACCACAGATACGCAGTATTTT
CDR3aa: CATLAEATTDTQYF

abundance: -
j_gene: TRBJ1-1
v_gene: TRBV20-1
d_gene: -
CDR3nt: TGCAGTGCTAGGCTCGGCATGAACACTGAAGCTTTCTTT
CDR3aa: CSARLGMNTEAFF

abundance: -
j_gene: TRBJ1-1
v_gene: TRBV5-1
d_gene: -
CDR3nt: TGCGCCAGCAGCGAGGGGACCACGAACACTGAAGCTTTCTTT
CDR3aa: CASSEGTTNTEAFF

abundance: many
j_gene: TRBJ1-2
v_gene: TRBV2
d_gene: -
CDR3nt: TGTGCCAGCAGTGAAGGGAGGGGCTATGGCTACACCTTC
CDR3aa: CASSEGRGYGYTF

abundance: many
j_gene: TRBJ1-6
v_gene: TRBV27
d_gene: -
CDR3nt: TGTGCCAGCAGTTTCATGGGCTCACCCCTCCACTTT
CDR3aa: CASSFMGSPLHF

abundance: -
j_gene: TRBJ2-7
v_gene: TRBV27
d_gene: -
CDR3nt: TGTGCCAGCAGGACCAGGGGCTACGAGCAGTACTTC
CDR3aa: CASRTRGYEQYF

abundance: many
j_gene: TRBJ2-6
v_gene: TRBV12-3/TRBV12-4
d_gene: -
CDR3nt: TGTGCCAGCAGTTTAGCCCTCCCTGGGGCCAACGTCCTGACTTTC
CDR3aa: CASSLALPGANVLTF

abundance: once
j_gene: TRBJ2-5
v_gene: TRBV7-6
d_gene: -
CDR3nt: TGTGCCAGCAGCCACGGGCGAGGAGGAAAAGAGACCCAGTACTTC
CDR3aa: CASSHGRGGKETQYF

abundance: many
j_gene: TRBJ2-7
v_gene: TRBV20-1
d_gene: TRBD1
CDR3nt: TGCAGTGCACACCGACAGGGCTCCTACGAGCAGTACTTC
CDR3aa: CSAHRQGSYEQYF

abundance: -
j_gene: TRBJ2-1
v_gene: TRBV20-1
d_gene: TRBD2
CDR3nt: TGCAGTGCCATGAGAGCCAGCGGGAGCTACAATGAGCAGTTCTTC
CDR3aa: CSAMRASGSYNEQFF

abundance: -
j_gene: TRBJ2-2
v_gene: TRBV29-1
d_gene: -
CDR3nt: TGCAGCGTTGAACGGACCGGGGAGCTGTTTTTT
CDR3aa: CSVERTGELFF

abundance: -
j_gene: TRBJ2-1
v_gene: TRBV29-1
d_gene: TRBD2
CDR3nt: TGCAGCGTTGAAGGGACTAGCGGCCATGAGCAGTTCTTC
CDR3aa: CSVEGTSGHEQFF

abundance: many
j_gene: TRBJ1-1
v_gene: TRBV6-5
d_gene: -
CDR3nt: TGTGCCAGCACCACTGGGGCAACTGAAGCTTTCTTT
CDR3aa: CASTTGATEAFF